This TCR beta chain was documented in a study of T cell repertoires in cytomegalovirus infection. Turning to the study itself: Recently identified HLA-C-restricted and well-studied HLA-B-restricted CMV epitopes were used. A matching HLA type, together with CMV infection, was signaled by public TCR beta signatures. Regarding the study as a whole: Based on cumulative public TCR beta family frequency, carriers of CMV plus the relevant HLA were identified. CMV-specific TCR beta clonotypes restricted by HLA-C were the ones dominating the ex vivo response.

The V end was cut by 8 bases, the J end by 4 bases, with 17 bases between. Germline loops: CDR1 KGHDR, CDR2 SFDVKD. The CDR3 sequence is 14 residues long. Regarding this clonotype: The antigen is not known.

TCRdb ran MiXCR on the reads and lists one entry per CDR3 protein. The sample includes just over 450,000 distinct CDR3 sequences, roughly 42% of them seen just once. The sequencing used cultured PBMCs, collected from culture after CMV antigen stimulation. The chain combines TRBV24-1 with TRBJ2-7, with unresolved D. The sequence was collected from a human donor in good health (CMV status not recorded). Some clones in this sample may be carry-over from other donors' samples. The CDR3 sequence: CATKTRLKVYEQYF. CDR3 nucleotides: TGTGCCACCAAGACTCGACTCAAAGTTTACGAGCAGTACTTC.